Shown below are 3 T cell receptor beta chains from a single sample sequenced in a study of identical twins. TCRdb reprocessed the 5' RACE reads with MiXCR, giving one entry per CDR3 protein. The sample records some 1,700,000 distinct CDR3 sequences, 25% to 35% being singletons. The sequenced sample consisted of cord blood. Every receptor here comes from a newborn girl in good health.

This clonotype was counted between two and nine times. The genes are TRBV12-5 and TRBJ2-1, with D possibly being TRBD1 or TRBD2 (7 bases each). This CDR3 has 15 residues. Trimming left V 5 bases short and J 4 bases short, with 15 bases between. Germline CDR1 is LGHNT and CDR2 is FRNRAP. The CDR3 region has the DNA TGTGCTAGTGGTCCCCCAGGGGGGGGATACAATGAGCAGTTCTTC. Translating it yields CASGPPGGGYNEQFF.

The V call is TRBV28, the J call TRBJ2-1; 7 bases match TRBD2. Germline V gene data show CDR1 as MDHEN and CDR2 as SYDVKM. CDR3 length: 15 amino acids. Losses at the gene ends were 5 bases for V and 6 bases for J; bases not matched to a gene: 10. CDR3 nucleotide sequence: TGTGCCAGCAGTCCCCTAGCGGATCAGGTCAATGAGCAGTTCTTC. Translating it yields CASSPLADQVNEQFF. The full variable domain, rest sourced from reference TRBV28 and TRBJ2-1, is DVKVTQSSRYLVKRTGEKVFLECVQDMDHENMFWYRQDPGLGLRLIYFSYDVKMKEKGDIPEGYSVSREKKERFSLILESASTNQTSMYLCASSPLADQVNEQFFGPGTRLTVL.

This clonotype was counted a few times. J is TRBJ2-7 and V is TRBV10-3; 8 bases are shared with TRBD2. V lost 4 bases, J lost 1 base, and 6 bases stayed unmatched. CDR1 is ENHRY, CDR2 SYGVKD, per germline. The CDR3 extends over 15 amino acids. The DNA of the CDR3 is TGTGCCATCAGTGCTACGGGGGGGTCATCCTACGAGCAGTACTTC. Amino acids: CAISATGGSSYEQYF.